This T cell receptor beta chain was identified during a study of tumor-infiltrating lymphocytes in glioblastoma multiforme (dated by TCRdb to 2015 to 2018). Some background on the complete study: To find out whether intratumoral genomic heterogeneity fosters TIL diversity, the study jointly investigated somatic mutations, TIL diversity and immune response activity. Overall results and qualifications from the work: The authors noted that sorting T cells into functional subsets, which was not done in the study, would be a future improvement. Generalizability is limited because the TCR and somatic mutation analysis included only one glioblastoma patient. Because T cells carry unequal numbers of TCR transcripts, RNA-based TCR sequencing may distort clone frequencies.

For each of the 9 to 10 tumor samples, the AllPrep DNA/RNA mini kit was used to purify genomic DNA and total RNA simultaneously. Every RNA sample had an RNA integrity number above 6.5 and an OD 260/280 ratio above 1.9. Taken from cysteine to phenylalanine, the CDR3 has 15 residues. Only the CDR3 DNA is retained, 45 bases long and in frame from the first base. CDR1 and CDR2 are drawn from the germline V gene: SGHNT, YENEEA. V and J lose 0 bases and 5 bases, and a span of 12 bases separates them. A modified ARM-PCR protocol with multiple V-beta primers and a C-beta primer was used to build TCRB libraries from RNA via three nested multiplex PCR rounds. Starting from around 0.52 ug of total RNA, TCRB-specific cDNA was synthesized using ProtoScript II Reverse Transcriptase and a C-beta primer. For the TCRB libraries, no unique molecular identifiers were described. In the third PCR, barcodes and adapters were added over 25 cycles with Deep VentR (exo-) polymerase, after which 250-500 bp bands were gel purified. An Illumina HiSeq 2500 generating 250 bp paired-end reads was used to sequence the TCRB libraries. Regarding the original processing steps: The reads were cleaned with Trimmomatic, merged with FLASH and assigned V, D and J segments with MiGEC before being analyzed in VDJtools. The Shannon-Wiener diversity index, calculated using VDJtools, was used to quantify repertoire diversity. The public sequencing data were trimmed at Q25 with fastp and processed into clonotypes with MiXCR by TCRdb, which kept only in-frame beta chains. CDR3 protein sequences are deduplicated, and each keeps its most common genes and DNA. The V and J calls and clone size are TCRdb's, not the authors'. For this sample there are 30,000 or so distinct CDR3 sequences; 61% appear just once. The ten largest make up 33% of the sample.

Concerning this clonotype itself: It lacks a known antigen. Base quality data are lacking; no much larger clone is found one base away.

Here the chain combines TRBV11-3 and TRBJ2-3; tentative D gene TRBD2, with 5 bases matching. Source material: brain tumor tissue. The sequence derives from a male donor with glioblastoma. The DNA sequence follows: TGTGCCAGCAGCTTAGAGTCAGATCGGGGAGATACGCAGTATTTT. Its coded protein is CASSLESDRGDTQYF.